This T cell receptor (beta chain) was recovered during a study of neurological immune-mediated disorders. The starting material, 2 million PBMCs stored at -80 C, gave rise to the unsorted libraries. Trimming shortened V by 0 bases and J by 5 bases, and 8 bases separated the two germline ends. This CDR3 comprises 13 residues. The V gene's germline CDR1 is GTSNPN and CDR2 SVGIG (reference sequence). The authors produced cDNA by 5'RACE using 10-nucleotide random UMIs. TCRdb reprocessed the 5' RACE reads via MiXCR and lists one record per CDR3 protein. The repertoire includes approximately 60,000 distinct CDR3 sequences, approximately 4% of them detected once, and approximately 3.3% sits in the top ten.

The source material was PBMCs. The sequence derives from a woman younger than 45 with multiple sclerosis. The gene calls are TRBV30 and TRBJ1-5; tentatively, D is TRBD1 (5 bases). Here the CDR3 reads CAWSVGGDQPQHF. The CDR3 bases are TGTGCCTGGAGTGTGGGGGGAGATCAGCCCCAGCATTTT.